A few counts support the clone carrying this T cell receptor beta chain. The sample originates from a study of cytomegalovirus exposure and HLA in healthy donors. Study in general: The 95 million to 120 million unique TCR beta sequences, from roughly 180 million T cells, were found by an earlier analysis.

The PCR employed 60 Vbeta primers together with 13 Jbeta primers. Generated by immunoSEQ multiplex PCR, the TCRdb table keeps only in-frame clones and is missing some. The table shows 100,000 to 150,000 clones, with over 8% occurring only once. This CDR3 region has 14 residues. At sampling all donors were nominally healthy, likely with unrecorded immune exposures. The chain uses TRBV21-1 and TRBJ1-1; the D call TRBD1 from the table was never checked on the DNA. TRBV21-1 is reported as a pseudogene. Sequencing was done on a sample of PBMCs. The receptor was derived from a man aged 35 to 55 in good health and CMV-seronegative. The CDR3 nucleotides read TGTGCCAGCAGTTATGACAGGTCGAACACTGAAGCTTTCTTT. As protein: CASSYDRSNTEAFF.